This TCR beta chain was sequenced during a study of graft-versus-host responses after intestinal transplantation. Across the study: The study gave all recipients anti-thymocyte globulin induction, then tacrolimus and steroids for about three years.

Repertoires were generated with immunoSEQ multiplex PCR, while TCRdb's copy carries only in-frame clones and drops some. The table includes around 45,000 clones, 80% to 95% detected once. The CDR3 loop spans 15 amino acids. Trimming removed 4 bases from V and 4 bases from J; junction bases left unmatched: 4. Germline V gene sequence: CDR1 MDHEN, CDR2 SYDVKM. On this clone itself: Its antigen is unknown.

The receptor comes from a human donor who was the organ donor for an intestinal transplant. Here the sequenced sample was unstimulated CD4+ T cells sorted from spleen or lymph node cells, taken before transplant. The J gene is TRBJ2-3, the V gene TRBV28; 11 bases are a match to TRBD2. The CDR3 loop is CASSSLAGVPDTQYF. CDR3 DNA sequence: TGTGCCAGCAGTTCACTAGCGGGAGTCCCAGATACGCAGTATTTT.